This T cell receptor (beta chain) appears in the sequencing data of a study of blood T cell repertoires in COVID-19. Background on the study: The United States, Italy and Spain provided the acute and convalescent COVID-19 samples.

The CDR3 extends over 17 amino acids. The J segment lost 0 bases and the V segment lost 1 base, leaving 2 bases of the junction unmatched. The germline V gene encodes CDR1 SGHNT and CDR2 YENEEA. Cohorts were assigned according to the clinical history that participants reported. Two negative PCRs, clearance, or symptom resolution were required of recovered Cohort 3 donors. Data came from immunoSEQ multiplex PCR; TCRdb stores just in-frame clones and leaves some out. The sample shows about 210,000 clones, roughly four fifths of them seen only once. V and J are TRBV11-3 and TRBJ2-2; 10 bases fit TRBD2. The sequencing input was PBMCs or T cells enriched from blood (not recorded which). The sequence was collected from a man aged 35 to 55 who had recovered from COVID-19. Written as DNA, the CDR3 is TGTGCCAGCAGCTTAGTTGGACTAGCGGCGAACACCGGGGAGCTGTTTTTT. This codes for CASSLVGLAANTGELFF.